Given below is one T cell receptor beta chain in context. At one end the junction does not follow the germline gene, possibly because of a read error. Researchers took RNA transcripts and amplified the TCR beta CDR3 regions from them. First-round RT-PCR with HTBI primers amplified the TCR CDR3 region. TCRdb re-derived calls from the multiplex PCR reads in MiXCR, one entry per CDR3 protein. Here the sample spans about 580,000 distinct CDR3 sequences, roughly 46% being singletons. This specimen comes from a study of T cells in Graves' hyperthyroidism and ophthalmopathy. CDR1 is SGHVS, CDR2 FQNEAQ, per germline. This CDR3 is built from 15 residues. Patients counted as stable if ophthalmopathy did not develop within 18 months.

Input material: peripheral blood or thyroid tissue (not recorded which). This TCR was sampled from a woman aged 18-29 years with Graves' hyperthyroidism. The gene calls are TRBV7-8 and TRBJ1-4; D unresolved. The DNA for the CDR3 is TGTGCCAGCAGTCCCAGATCCGCCCCGGAGGAAAGACTGTTTTTT. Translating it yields CASSPRSAPEERLFF.